This TCR beta chain derives from a study of graft-versus-host responses after intestinal transplantation. Responders that carried the CFSE label, some 200,000 of them, were plated with some 200,000 irradiated, violet-dye-labeled stimulator cells. This CDR3 is 14 amino acids long. Germline lookup yields CDR1 LGHNA and CDR2 YSLEER. V lost 0 bases and J lost 6, with 9 bases in between. Profiled with immunoSEQ multiplex PCR; TCRdb holds only in-frame clones, not every one. The sample lists fewer than 15,000 clones, roughly a third occurring once. The sample here was alloreactive CD8+ T cells from a mixed lymphocyte reaction culture, taken before intestinal transplant. Documented subset: CFSE-low proliferating T cells sorted from roughly 6-day pre-transplant mixed lymphocyte reaction (GvH or HvG direction). The receptor was isolated from a human patient who received an intestinal transplant. The gene calls are TRBV4-3 and TRBJ2-1, with no clear D. The CDR3 sequence: CASSQDGPINEQFF. CDR3 DNA: TGCGCCAGCAGCCAAGATGGACCGATCAATGAGCAGTTCTTC.